Following are 22 T cell receptor beta chains from one sample sequenced in a study of T cells after yellow fever vaccination. TCRdb independently ran MiXCR on the 5' RACE reads; one entry per CDR3 protein. The table lists more than 250,000 distinct CDR3 sequences, 6.8% of them singletons, with about 18% in the top ten. Material: PBMCs, obtained more than 35 days after the first yellow fever vaccination. The receptors stem from a man aged 18 to 30 who received the YFV17D yellow fever vaccine.

The V gene is TRBV5-1, the J gene TRBJ2-5; possible D gene TRBD2, 6 bases. This CDR3 has 16 residues. Trimming cost V 1 base and J 0 bases, with 13 bases left between them. The germline CDR1 and CDR2 sequences are SGHRS and YFSETQ. CDR3 region: CASSLRGTHYQETQYF. CDR3 DNA: TGCGCCAGCAGCTTGAGAGGGACTCACTACCAAGAGACCCAGTACTTC. The full variable domain, in which reference TRBV5-1 and TRBJ2-5 provide the parts outside the CDR3, is KAGVTQTPRYLIKTRGQQVTLSCSPISGHRSVSWYQQTPGQGLQFLFEYFSETQRNKGNFPGRFSGRQFSNSRSEMNVSTLELGDSALYLCASSLRGTHYQETQYFGPGTRLLVL.

This chain uses TRBV7-2 with TRBJ1-2; 7 nucleotides line up with TRBD1. This CDR3 region has 14 residues. CDR1 SGHTA and CDR2 FQGNSA come from the germline V gene. The J segment lost 8 bases and the V segment lost 2 bases, leaving 8 bases of the junction unmatched. For the CDR3, the DNA is TGTGCCAGCAGCTTAAATGAGGGGGCGTACGGCTACACCTTC. It yields the protein CASSLNEGAYGYTF.

A few counts support this clonotype. The CDR3 loop reads CASRLTGTGNTIYF. CDR3 nucleotides: TGTGCCAGCAGGCTCACAGGGACTGGAAACACCATATATTTT. This chain links TRBV27 with TRBJ1-3; D perhaps matches TRBD1 (6 bases). CDR3 length equals 14 residues. Trimming cost V 6 bases and J 2 bases, with 11 bases left between them. CDR1 is MNHEY, CDR2 SMNVEV, per germline (reference sequence).

The V gene is TRBV5-1, the J gene TRBJ2-1; 8 bases agree with TRBD1. The CDR3 runs to 16 residues. The V gene end was trimmed by 2 bases and the J gene end by 2 bases; junction bases not matched to a gene: 6. The germline V gene encodes CDR1 SGHRS and CDR2 YFSETQ. The CDR3 loop reads CASSFPDRGPYNEQFF. CDR3 DNA: TGCGCCAGCAGCTTCCCCGACAGGGGACCCTACAATGAGCAGTTCTTC.

This clonotype was picked up many times. The rearrangement links TRBV5-4 to TRBJ2-1; D possibly corresponds to TRBD1 (6 bases). The V end was cut by 4 bases, the J end by 5 bases, with 10 bases between. The CDR3 contains 13 residues. Germline V gene data show CDR1 as SGHNT and CDR2 as YYREEE (reference sequence). The CDR3 sequence is CASSGDNHNEQFF. The CDR3 DNA reads as TGTGCCAGCAGCGGGGACAACCACAATGAGCAGTTCTTC. Looking up the rest from reference TRBV5-4 and TRBJ2-1 gives the full variable domain: ETGVTQSPTHLIKTRGQQVTLRCSSQSGHNTVSWYQQALGQGPQFIFQYYREEENGRGNFPPRFSGLQFPNYSSELNVNALELDDSALYLCASSGDNHNEQFFGPGTRLTVL.

This clonotype was detected only a few times. The chain recombines TRBV5-1 with TRBJ1-4; D call uncertain. Trimming took off 4 bases at V and 0 bases at J, with 10 bases between the two ends. Germline V gene data show CDR1 as SGHRS and CDR2 as YFSETQ. The CDR3 has 15 amino acids. The CDR3 DNA sequence: TGCGCCAGCAGCCCCCGACTTTCAACTAATGAAAAACTGTTTTTT. It is translated as CASSPRLSTNEKLFF.

This clonotype was picked up a small number of times. The V call is TRBV20-1, the J call TRBJ1-4; D is ambiguous. Trimming took off 4 bases at V and 13 bases at J, with 16 bases between the two ends. This CDR3 region has 12 residues. From germline, CDR1 is DFQATT and CDR2 SNEGSKA (reference sequence). The CDR3 nucleotides are TGCAGTGCTACCAAACCCGACCTGCCACTGTTTTTT. It is translated as CSATKPDLPLFF.

This clonotype has just a few counts. The chain links TRBV9 to TRBJ1-1, with D unresolved. V lost 1 base, J lost 3 bases, and 13 bases lay in between. Germline CDR1 is SGDLS and CDR2 is YYNGEE. The CDR3 consists of 15 residues. The CDR3 coding sequence is TGTGCCAGCAGCGTACTCGTTGGGCAAGACACTGAAGCTTTCTTT. Translated, it gives CASSVLVGQDTEAFF. The variable domain in full, with the rest retrieved from reference TRBV9 and TRBJ1-1, is DSGVTQTPKHLITATGQRVTLRCSPRSGDLSVYWYQQSLDQGLQFLIQYYNGEERAKGNILERFSAQQFPDLHSELNLSSLELGDSALYFCASSVLVGQDTEAFFGQGTRLTVV.

The chain uses TRBV28 and TRBJ2-1; no definite D call. The CDR3 totals 14 residues. Trimming shortened V by 5 bases and J by 7 bases, and 15 bases separated the two germline ends. Germline values: CDR1 MDHEN, CDR2 SYDVKM. Written as DNA, the CDR3 is TGTGCCAGCAGTCCACCTCCTCCTCCAAATGAGCAGTTCTTC. This encodes CASSPPPPPNEQFF.

The chain couples TRBV6-1 to TRBJ2-5, with D possibly called TRBD1 or TRBD2 (5 bases each). CDR1 and CDR2 from the germline V gene are MNHNS and SASEGT. The ends were cut back, 6 bases at V and 7 bases at J, with 21 bases in the middle. CDR3 length: 15 residues. The CDR3 sequence: CASRPGTAIFRTQYF. CDR3 DNA: TGTGCCAGCAGACCCGGGACCGCTATTTTTCGGACCCAGTACTTC.

This clonotype has just a few counts. The chain carries TRBV20-1 and TRBJ2-7; TRBD2 might be the D (6 bases). This CDR3 contains 14 residues. Looked up from germline, CDR1 is DFQATT and CDR2 is SNEGSKA (reference sequence). The V end was cut by 3 bases, the J end by 0 bases, with 12 bases between. This CDR3 reads CSARVGGLSYEQYF. Here the CDR3 DNA reads TGCAGTGCTAGGGTCGGGGGTCTCTCCTACGAGCAGTACTTC.

This clonotype was counted at least ten times. The chain is built from TRBV5-4 and TRBJ2-7; unclear D gene. This CDR3 is 14 amino acids long. Germline V gene lookup returns CDR1 SGHNT and CDR2 YYREEE (reference sequence). V lost 3 bases and J 3 bases, leaving 13 bases between the germline ends. The CDR3, as DNA: TGTGCCAGCAGCTCGTCCCCTATGAACTACGAGCAGTACTTC. Translated: CASSSSPMNYEQYF.

This clonotype has only a few counts. This chain uses TRBV7-9 with TRBJ1-3, with D possibly matching TRBD1 (5 bases). This CDR3 has 14 amino acids. From germline, CDR1 is SEHNR and CDR2 FQNEAQ (reference sequence). Trimming removed 5 bases at V and 1 base at J, with 9 bases between. In DNA form, the CDR3 reads TGTGCCAGCAGCCGGGGACGGTCTGGAAACACCATATATTTT. Its protein product is CASSRGRSGNTIYF.

The rearrangement links TRBV4-3 to TRBJ1-2; TRBD1 might be the D (6 bases). Germline lookup yields CDR1 LGHNA and CDR2 YSLEER. V lost 1 base to trimming and J lost 8 bases, with 17 bases between them. The CDR3 runs to 15 residues. The CDR3 nucleotides read TGCGCCAGCAGCCAAGTTTTGTCCCGGACAGACGGCTACACCTTC. This gives the protein CASSQVLSRTDGYTF.

The chain recombines TRBV20-1 with TRBJ2-3; D remains ambiguous. The germline V and J ends were trimmed by 3 bases and 6 bases, with 4 bases remaining between them. The CDR3 spans 10 residues. Germline-derived CDR1 and CDR2 are DFQATT and SNEGSKA (reference sequence). CDR3 sequence (DNA): TGCAGTGCTAGCGACGATACGCAGTATTTT. Protein sequence: CSASDDTQYF.

The chain employs TRBV4-3 and TRBJ2-5; D possibly corresponds to TRBD2 (6 bases). Germline V lookup: CDR1 LGHNA, CDR2 YSLEER. CDR3 size: 15 residues. With 0 bases removed from V and 0 bases from J, the gap between germline ends came to 8 bases. The CDR3 spells CASSQEIADQETQYF. Here the CDR3 DNA reads TGCGCCAGCAGCCAAGAAATAGCGGACCAAGAGACCCAGTACTTC.

The V gene is TRBV24-1, the J gene TRBJ2-3; 7 bases are a match to TRBD2. The CDR3 has 15 residues. CDR1 is KGHDR and CDR2 is SFDVKD in the germline V gene. Trimming at V came to 3 bases and at J to 4 bases, leaving 6 bases not matched to a gene. The CDR3 region is CATSDASGVADTQYF. As DNA, the CDR3 is TGTGCCACCAGTGATGCCAGCGGGGTTGCAGATACGCAGTATTTT.

This clonotype was seen more than once but under ten times. This chain uses TRBV12-3 or TRBV12-4 with TRBJ2-5, with 12 positions matching TRBD2. The J segment lost 5 bases and the V segment lost 5 bases, leaving 6 bases of the junction unmatched. This CDR3 is built from 15 residues. The CDR3 DNA reads as TGTGCCAGCAGTCTGGGACTAGCGGGCACCGAGACCCAGTACTTC. This codes for CASSLGLAGTETQYF.

This clonotype was seen a few times. The chain is built from TRBV20-1 and TRBJ2-7; TRBD2 is a possible D gene (5 bases). The germline V gene encodes CDR1 DFQATT and CDR2 SNEGSKA (reference sequence). This CDR3 comprises 13 residues. V lost 3 bases and J 7 bases, leaving 16 bases between the germline ends. This CDR3 reads CSARPPGSNEQYV. CDR3 DNA: TGCAGTGCTAGGCCCCCGGGGTCCAATGAGCAGTACGTC.

CDR3 residues: CSARNSGGGNEQFF. Here the CDR3 DNA reads TGCAGTGCTAGGAACTCAGGGGGGGGCAATGAGCAGTTCTTC. The rearrangement links TRBV20-1 to TRBJ2-1, with D perhaps given as TRBD1 or TRBD2 (7 bases each). The V gene lost 3 bases and the J gene lost 6 bases, with 15 bases spanning the gap. CDR3 length: 14 residues. Germline V gives CDR1 DFQATT, CDR2 SNEGSKA (reference sequence).

There are a few counts of this clonotype. The chain uses TRBV12-3 or TRBV12-4 and TRBJ2-4; 9 bases map to TRBD2. The CDR3 runs to 17 residues. V trimming: 5 bases; J trimming: 1 base; junction bases outside the gene matches: 9. CDR3 amino acids: CASSAPMAGGAKNIQYF. The DNA of the CDR3 is TGTGCCAGCAGTGCCCCGATGGCGGGGGGGGCCAAAAACATTCAGTACTTC.

A few counts support this clonotype. The chain links TRBV5-1 to TRBJ1-1; D may be TRBD1 (5 bases). The CDR3 totals 13 residues. Germline CDR1 reads SGHRS; CDR2 reads YFSETQ. Trimming pared 2 bases from V and 3 bases from J, leaving 8 bases between. The DNA for the CDR3 is TGCGCCAGCAGCTTAAAACAGGACACTGAAGCTTTCTTT. Protein product: CASSLKQDTEAFF.